This T cell receptor beta chain derives from a study of cytomegalovirus exposure and HLA in healthy donors. A word on this clone: Its antigen is unidentified.

Study outcomes and limitations: Most subjects had HLA-A and HLA-B alleles reportedly predicted accurately by TCR beta sequences.

Germline CDR1 reads MDHEN; CDR2 reads SYDVKM. This CDR3 contains 12 residues. The PCR employed 60 Vbeta primers together with 13 Jbeta primers. TCRdb's copy holds only in-frame clones and misses some; the assay was immunoSEQ multiplex PCR. Found here are fewer than 150,000 clones; the top ten clones hold 2%. This sequence was found in a woman in her fifties or sixties in good health and CMV-seronegative. The chain links TRBV28 to TRBJ1-5, with a tentative D call TRBD1 (5 bases). Sequenced: PBMCs. CDR3 region: CTAGEAHQPQHF. The CDR3 nucleotides are TGTACAGCGGGGGAGGCGCATCAGCCCCAGCATTTT.